The 10 T cell receptor beta chains reported below all come from one sample, sequenced in a study of technical replicates of blood from several donors. Clones were read by immunoSEQ multiplex PCR, and TCRdb kept only the in-frame ones, dropping some. The sample has 79,000 or so clones, around nine tenths seen once. Sequencing was performed on T cells isolated from PBMCs. The receptor source for this set is a human donor in good health.

This chain uses TRBV6-1 with TRBJ1-4; the match to TRBD1 covers 7 bases. Losses at the gene ends were 2 bases for V and 8 bases for J; bases not matched to a gene: 5. CDR1 MNHNS and CDR2 SASEGT come from the germline V gene. The CDR3 contains 14 residues. The CDR3 DNA sequence: TGTGCCAGCAGTGAAATTACAGGGGTAGAAAAACTGTTTTTT. It encodes CASSEITGVEKLFF.

V is TRBV6-5 and J is TRBJ2-1, with D possibly TRBD2 on 5 matching bases. Germline CDR1 MNHEY, CDR2 SVGAGI. Trimming cost V 7 bases and J 3 bases, with 13 bases left between them. The CDR3 has 14 amino acids. For the CDR3, the DNA is TGTGCCAGCAACTCAGGAGGCCTCTACAATGAGCAGTTCTTC. It is translated as CASNSGGLYNEQFF.

V gene TRBV2 combines with J gene TRBJ2-7; 9 bases align to TRBD2. This CDR3 is built from 16 residues. Germline CDR1 reads SNHLY; CDR2 reads FYNNEI. The V and J ends lost 4 bases and 3 bases, in that order; junction bases with no gene match: 10. The CDR3 DNA sequence: TGTGCCAGCAGTGCAAGAGGTCTAGCGGGGAACTACGAGCAGTACTTC. Protein sequence: CASSARGLAGNYEQYF.

V gene TRBV28 combines with J gene TRBJ1-5, with no clear D. Germline CDR1 and CDR2: MDHEN and SYDVKM. The V gene lost 6 bases and the J gene lost 7 bases, with 10 bases spanning the gap. The CDR3 consists of 12 residues. The CDR3 sequence: CASRTPAQPQHF. The CDR3 DNA is TGTGCCAGCAGGACACCGGCACAGCCCCAGCATTTT.

The chain has TRBV2 and TRBJ2-5, with TRBD2 matching 7 bases. From germline, CDR1 is SNHLY and CDR2 FYNNEI. This CDR3 is 13 amino acids long. J gave up 0 bases and V 10 bases, and 5 bases lay outside the gene matches. This chain's CDR3 is CANTGTNQETQYF. CDR3 sequence (DNA): TGTGCCAACACCGGGACTAACCAAGAGACCCAGTACTTC.

The rearrangement joins TRBV6-1 to TRBJ2-4, with TRBD2 as a possible D gene (5 bases). Trimming left V 1 base short and J 1 base short, with 11 bases between. The CDR3 runs to 16 residues. The germline V gene has CDR1 MNHNS and CDR2 SASEGT. CDR3 sequence reads: CASSEVVAPAKNIQYF. Written as DNA, the CDR3 is TGTGCCAGCAGTGAAGTGGTAGCGCCCGCCAAAAACATTCAGTACTTC.

This chain uses TRBV6-5 with TRBJ1-5; TRBD1 matches 8 bases. CDR3 length: 15 residues. V was pared by 6 bases and J by 1 base, with 5 bases of the junction left unmatched. Germline V lookup: CDR1 MNHEY, CDR2 SVGAGI. This CDR3 reads CASRQGQASNQPQHF. The CDR3 DNA is TGTGCCAGCAGGCAGGGACAGGCCAGCAATCAGCCCCAGCATTTT.

V usage is TRBV18 and J usage is TRBJ2-1, with 12 bases lining up with TRBD2. The trim removed 0 bases at V and 6 bases at J, leaving 6 bases unmatched. The germline CDR1 and CDR2 sequences are KGHSH and LQKENI. The CDR3 is 17 residues long. The CDR3 is CASSPPTSGRWSNEQFF. For the CDR3, the DNA is TGTGCCAGCTCACCACCGACTAGCGGGAGATGGAGCAATGAGCAGTTCTTC.

The J gene is TRBJ2-5, the V gene TRBV11-3; 9 bases map to TRBD2. The germline CDR1 and CDR2 sequences are SGHNT and YENEEA. The CDR3 is made up of 18 amino acids. V shed 3 bases and J 5 bases; nucleotides not matched to a gene: 16. The CDR3: CASSFSGASGNTGETQYF. In nucleotides, the CDR3 is TGTGCCAGCAGCTTCTCTGGGGCTAGCGGGAATACTGGGGAGACCCAGTACTTC.

The chain couples TRBV2 to TRBJ1-1, with TRBD1 matching over 7 bases. Germline V CDR1 and CDR2: SNHLY, FYNNEI. With 4 bases clipped from V and 1 base from J, the junction kept 9 bases outside the gene matches. The CDR3 is 16 amino acids. The CDR3 DNA sequence: TGTGCCAGCAGTGTACATGAACAGGGGTGGAACACTGAAGCTTTCTTT. This encodes CASSVHEQGWNTEAFF.